This T cell receptor (beta chain) came from a study of T cells in Graves' hyperthyroidism and ophthalmopathy. Germline CDR1 LGHNT, CDR2 FRNRAP. Trimming shortened V by 0 bases and J by 5 bases, and 8 bases separated the two germline ends. The CDR3 runs to 13 residues. The TCR beta CDR3 regions underwent amplification using RNA transcripts as the source. Primed by the HTBI set, a first-round RT-PCR was run on the TCR CDR3. TCRdb analysed the multiplex PCR reads with MiXCR anew, one entry per CDR3 protein. Here the sample spans some 510,000 distinct CDR3 sequences, about 20% being singletons. This clonotype was seen a few times. No ophthalmopathy progression within 18 months constituted stable Graves' hyperthyroidism.

The chain employs TRBV12-5 and TRBJ2-7; tentatively, D is TRBD1 (5 bases). Material: blood. This TCR was recovered from a man aged 18 to 30 with Graves' hyperthyroidism. The CDR3, as DNA: TGTGCTAGTGGTTTGGTAGGGGTCCACGAGCAGTACTTC. It yields the protein CASGLVGVHEQYF.